This passage covers 15 T cell receptor beta chains from one sample sequenced in a study of T cells in localized non-small cell lung cancer. Some clones are missing from TCRdb's copy, which holds only in-frame ones; the method was immunoSEQ multiplex PCR. The sample contains about 59,000 clones, roughly 90% of which appear only once. The sequenced sample was peripheral blood, obtained before any cancer treatment. These receptors were collected from a man aged 35 to 70 with stage I squamous cell lung carcinoma.

V and J are TRBV29-1 and TRBJ1-1; D is unclear. Trimming stripped 4 bases from V and 10 bases from J, with 19 bases between. This CDR3 comprises 13 residues. Germline V gene data show CDR1 as SQVTM and CDR2 as ANQGSEA. The CDR3 is CSVGPSRSVGAFF. The CDR3 nucleotides read TGCAGCGTTGGTCCAAGTAGAAGTGTGGGAGCTTTCTTT.

The rearrangement uses TRBV27 and TRBJ1-5; TRBD1 agrees at 8 bases. The germline CDR1 and CDR2 sequences are MNHEY and SMNVEV (reference sequence). This CDR3 has 14 amino acids. V lost 10 bases to trimming and J lost 4 bases; unmatched junction nucleotides: 9. CDR3 bases: TGTGCCACCTCCCCCGGGACAGGAAATCAGCCCCAGCATTTT. The encoded protein is CATSPGTGNQPQHF.

This clone has only one observation. The CDR3 nucleotides read TGTGCCAGCAGTTGGGACAGGGCTGTATCCTACAATGAGCAGTTCTTC. This codes for CASSWDRAVSYNEQFF. The genes are TRBV28 and TRBJ2-1; 9 nucleotides line up with TRBD1. The germline V gene encodes CDR1 MDHEN and CDR2 SYDVKM. The ends lost 4 bases at V and 1 base at J; junction bases unmatched: 5. CDR3 length: 16 residues.

The chain uses TRBV5-1 and TRBJ1-4, with 12 bases matching TRBD1. J was trimmed by 6 bases and V by 2 bases; bases with no gene match: 5. The CDR3 spans 16 residues. Germline CDR1 SGHRS, CDR2 YFSETQ. The CDR3 DNA follows: TGCGCCAGCAGCTTTGTTCGGGACAGGGGGCATGAAAAACTGTTTTTT. It is translated as CASSFVRDRGHEKLFF.

This clone was recorded only once. The V call is TRBV28, the J call TRBJ1-5; TRBD1 matches 9 bases. The CDR3 loop spans 14 amino acids. Germline trimming cut 7 bases from V and 7 bases from J; bases unmatched to any gene: 8. Germline CDR1 reads MDHEN; CDR2 reads SYDVKM. The CDR3 region is CASILQGAGQPQHF. The CDR3 coding sequence is TGTGCCAGCATCCTACAGGGGGCCGGGCAGCCCCAGCATTTT.

The chain has TRBV7-9 and TRBJ2-3, with D tentatively TRBD2 (6 bases). Trimming cost V 5 bases and J 2 bases, with 14 bases left between them. This CDR3 has 15 amino acids. Germline CDR1 and CDR2: SEHNR and FQNEAQ (reference sequence). The CDR3 sequence: CASSPGLLHTDTQYF. Here the CDR3 DNA reads TGTGCCAGCAGCCCGGGACTCCTCCACACAGATACGCAGTATTTT. The full variable domain, completed using reference TRBV7-9 and TRBJ2-3, is DTGVSQNPRHKITKRGQNVTFRCDPISEHNRLYWYRQTLGQGPEFLTYFQNEAQLEKSRLLSDRFSAERPKGSFSTLEIQRTEQGDSAMYLCASSPGLLHTDTQYFGPGTRLTVL.

The rearrangement joins TRBV2 to TRBJ1-5; D unresolved. CDR3 length: 14 amino acids. Trimming stripped 7 bases from V and 0 bases from J, with 10 bases between. In germline, CDR1 is SNHLY, CDR2 FYNNEI. CDR3 nucleotide sequence: TGTGCCAGCACGTTACAGACTAGCAATCAGCCCCAGCATTTT. The encoded protein is CASTLQTSNQPQHF.

This rearrangement joins TRBV6-6 to TRBJ2-1; D is tentatively TRBD1 or TRBD2 (6 bases each). Trimming took 5 bases from V and 3 from J, leaving 14 bases between them. Germline V CDR1 and CDR2: MNHNY, SVGAGI (reference sequence). The CDR3 spans 15 residues. CDR3 sequence: CASSPGGGLYNEQFF. The CDR3, as DNA: TGTGCCAGCAGTCCCGGGGGCGGGCTCTACAATGAGCAGTTCTTC.

V and J are TRBV7-3 and TRBJ2-7; 8 bases map to TRBD2. Germline-derived CDR1 and CDR2 are SGHTA and FQGTGA. CDR3 length: 14 residues. Unmatched junction bases numbered 5, after V lost 1 base and J lost 6 bases. For the CDR3, the DNA is TGTGCCAGCAGCTTAAACGGGAGGGCTCTCGAGCAGTACTTC. Amino acids: CASSLNGRALEQYF.

This clone was counted once. The rearrangement links TRBV11-3 to TRBJ2-1, with 10 nucleotides matching TRBD2. With V trimmed by 4 bases and J by 7 bases, 7 bases remained unmatched. CDR3 length: 15 residues. Germline V gene data show CDR1 as SGHNT and CDR2 as YENEEA. The CDR3 sequence is CASSSRTSGINEQFF. In DNA form, the CDR3 reads TGTGCCAGCAGCTCAAGGACTAGCGGTATAAATGAGCAGTTCTTC.

This sequence joins TRBV28 and TRBJ2-7; 9 bases are a match to TRBD1. The CDR3 is made up of 15 amino acids. V dropped 4 bases and J dropped 1; count of bases not matched to a gene: 5. Germline V gene sequence: CDR1 MDHEN, CDR2 SYDVKM. CDR3 in DNA: TGTGCCAGCAGTTCAAGGGACAGGGCTTCCTACGAGCAGTACTTC. Its translation: CASSSRDRASYEQYF.

This clone was observed a single time. This chain links TRBV12-5 with TRBJ2-7; 10 bases agree with TRBD2. This CDR3 is built from 16 residues. The germline CDR1 and CDR2 sequences are LGHNT and FRNRAP. J lost 6 bases, V lost 0 bases, and 8 bases had no gene match. The CDR3 DNA reads as TGTGCTAGTGGTTTGGTAGGGCTAGCGGGAGACGGCGAGCAGTACTTC. Its translation is CASGLVGLAGDGEQYF.

The chain couples TRBV11-3 to TRBJ1-1; 7 bases line up with TRBD1. J gave up 2 bases and V 5 bases, and 5 bases lay outside the gene matches. The CDR3 has 14 residues. Germline V gene lookup returns CDR1 SGHNT and CDR2 YENEEA. The CDR3 loop is CASSKDRVNTEAFF. The DNA for the CDR3 is TGTGCCAGCAGCAAAGACAGGGTAAACACTGAAGCTTTCTTT.

The V call is TRBV19, the J call TRBJ2-2; 10 bases are a match to TRBD2. Germline trimming cut 0 bases from V and 7 bases from J; bases unmatched to any gene: 11. This CDR3 has 18 amino acids. Germline CDR1 is LNHDA and CDR2 is SQIVND (reference sequence). The CDR3 loop is CASSIERRSSGGNGELFF. CDR3 coding DNA: TGTGCCAGTAGTATAGAGCGGCGATCTAGCGGGGGTAACGGGGAGCTGTTTTTT. The full variable domain, completed using reference TRBV19 and TRBJ2-2, is DGGITQSPKYLFRKEGQNVTLSCEQNLNHDAMYWYRQDPGQGLRLIYYSQIVNDFQKGDIAEGYSVSREKKESFPLTVTSAQKNPTAFYLCASSIERRSSGGNGELFFGEGSRLTVL.

The V gene is TRBV28, the J gene TRBJ1-2, with D possibly being TRBD1 (5 bases). CDR3 length: 14 residues. Germline CDR1 MDHEN, CDR2 SYDVKM. Trimming pared 6 bases from V and 5 bases from J, leaving 16 bases between. CDR3 DNA sequence: TGTGCCAGCAGCTCCTCCGGGGGGATATATGGCTACACCTTC. This codes for CASSSSGGIYGYTF.